This TCR beta chain came from a study of cytomegalovirus exposure and HLA in healthy donors. The PCR ran on 60 Vbeta and 13 Jbeta primers. The protocol was immunoSEQ multiplex PCR, while the TCRdb copy is restricted to in-frame clones and leaves out a portion. The table includes around 190,000 clones, around 82% detected once. The study, taken as a whole, reports: Some TCR beta chains (about 180 of them) were listed as cytomegalovirus-associated. It was only CMV serostatus that was available as immune exposure information.

J was trimmed by 6 bases and V by 4 bases; bases with no gene match: 7. The CDR3 is made up of 17 amino acids. CDR1 is SGDLS and CDR2 is YYNGEE in the germline V gene. As to this clone: Antigen: not known.

The source material was PBMCs. This clonotype originated in a woman in her twenties or thirties in good health and CMV-seronegative. J is TRBJ2-4 and V is TRBV9; the match to TRBD2 covers 16 bases. As DNA, the CDR3 is TGTGCCAGCAGCTTGGGACTAGCGGGGGGGCCGGCAAACATTCAGTACTTC. This encodes CASSLGLAGGPANIQYF. Full variable domain (outside the CDR3, taken from reference TRBV9 and TRBJ2-4): DSGVTQTPKHLITATGQRVTLRCSPRSGDLSVYWYQQSLDQGLQFLIQYYNGEERAKGNILERFSAQQFPDLHSELNLSSLELGDSALYFCASSLGLAGGPANIQYFGAGTRLSVL.